This record looks at one T cell receptor (beta chain) sequence and its context. The CDR3 extends over 11 amino acids. Germline V gene data show CDR1 as LGHDT and CDR2 as YNNKEL (reference sequence). V was cut by 4 bases and J by 9 bases, with 7 bases left in between. This sample is drawn from a study of blood T cell repertoires in COVID-19. Background on the study: The cDNA or gDNA used as material had been derived from T cells, B-cell-depleted T cells, or PBMCs.

Produced via immunoSEQ multiplex PCR; TCRdb's table is partial and in-frame only. The sample yields roughly 250,000 clones, about 90% seen once. The sample taken for sequencing was peripheral blood. The chain joins TRBV3-1 (or the pseudogene TRBV3-2) to TRBJ2-1; weak D call: TRBD1 (5 bases). The source is a woman younger than 45 with COVID-19, enrolled during active disease. CDR3 protein: CASSRGTEQFF. The CDR3 DNA reads TGTGCCAGCAGCCGGGGCACTGAGCAGTTCTTC.